The 17 T cell receptor beta chains below were found in one sample sequenced in a study of T cell repertoires and HLA-DP antigens. No antigen has been assigned to these receptors. Repertoires were generated with immunoSEQ multiplex PCR, while TCRdb's copy carries only in-frame clones and drops some. The sample shows more than 90,000 clones, 80% to 95% of them seen only once. The material sequenced was CD4+ T cells from PBMCs. The receptors here all came from a woman between 18 and 30 years old in good health and CMV-seronegative.

The chain is built from TRBV11-2 and TRBJ1-2; D not resolved. Deletions cut 0 bases from V and 8 bases from J, with 13 bases between. Germline values: CDR1 SGHAT, CDR2 FQNNGV. This CDR3 spans 14 amino acids. The CDR3 loop reads CASSLDRGKGGYTF. DNA of the CDR3: TGTGCCAGCAGCTTAGATCGTGGCAAAGGGGGCTACACCTTC.

This chain connects TRBV4-2 to TRBJ1-2; D is undetermined. This CDR3 spans 13 amino acids. CDR1 and CDR2 from the germline V gene are LGHNA and YNFKEQ. V dropped 1 base and J dropped 3 bases, with 6 bases sitting between them. The CDR3 here is CASSQGVDYGYTF. The CDR3 DNA is TGTGCCAGCAGCCAAGGGGTCGACTATGGCTACACCTTC.

The V and J genes are TRBV6-1 and TRBJ1-5; tentative D call: TRBD1 (6 bases). Between the trimmed V and J ends, which lost 3 bases and 6 bases, there was a span of 12 bases. CDR3 size: 14 residues. Germline V lookup: CDR1 MNHNS, CDR2 SASEGT. The CDR3 region has the DNA TGTGCCAGCAGTGAGCGGGGGGGCGGTCAGCCCCAGCATTTT. This encodes CASSERGGGQPQHF.

This clone was observed once. The V and J genes are TRBV18 and TRBJ1-2; D is undetermined. Per germline, CDR1 KGHSH and CDR2 LQKENI. The germline V and J ends were trimmed by 2 bases and 6 bases, with 16 bases remaining between them. CDR3 length equals 15 residues. CDR3: CASSPNTGWGNGYTF. The CDR3 DNA is TGTGCCAGCTCACCAAACACGGGTTGGGGTAATGGCTACACCTTC.

This clone has just a few counts. Other DNA sequences within the sample encode an identical CDR3. The chain has TRBV28 and TRBJ1-5; no definite D call. Trimming left V 3 bases short and J 5 bases short, with 5 bases between. The CDR3 loop spans 12 amino acids. In germline, CDR1 is MDHEN, CDR2 SYDVKM. The CDR3 sequence is CASSLEDQPQHF. The DNA for the CDR3 is TGTGCCAGCAGTTTGGAGGATCAGCCCCAGCATTTT.

In regard to this clone: Other DNA variants within this sample encode the same CDR3. This chain joins TRBV28 and TRBJ1-4, with a possible D match to TRBD1 (6 bases). Trimming pared 5 bases from V and 3 bases from J, leaving 10 bases between. Looked up from germline, CDR1 is MDHEN and CDR2 is SYDVKM. This CDR3 region has 14 residues. DNA of the CDR3: TGTGCCAGCAGTCTAGGGGGATCTAATGAAAAACTGTTTTTT. Translating gives CASSLGGSNEKLFF.

The CDR3 DNA follows: TGTGCCAGCAGCCCCCGGTCAGAGACCCAGTACTTC. Protein sequence: CASSPRSETQYF. The chain is built from TRBV7-6 and TRBJ2-5, with D unclear. The CDR3 spans 12 residues. Germline V CDR1 and CDR2: SGHVS, FNYEAQ. V was clipped by 5 bases and J by 4 bases, with 8 bases between them.

This chain links TRBV18 with TRBJ2-7; D is ambiguous. The CDR3 totals 14 residues. The germline V and J ends were trimmed by 1 base and 4 bases, with 11 bases remaining between them. Germline V CDR1 and CDR2: KGHSH, LQKENI. The CDR3 sequence: CASSPRRDSYEQYF. As DNA, the CDR3 is TGTGCCAGCTCACCACGAAGAGACTCTTACGAGCAGTACTTC.

The V and J genes are TRBV14 and TRBJ2-4; 7 positions agree with TRBD1. This CDR3 has 14 residues. V shed 4 bases, J shed 5 bases, and the junction held 5 bases outside the gene matches. The V gene's germline CDR1 is SGHDN and CDR2 FVKESK. The CDR3 sequence: CASSRQGPQNIQYF. The CDR3 nucleotides read TGTGCCAGCAGCCGACAGGGTCCCCAAAACATTCAGTACTTC.

This sequence joins TRBV7-2 and TRBJ2-4; 8 bases line up with TRBD1. This CDR3 contains 14 residues. Trimming cost V 6 bases and J 2 bases; bases outside gene matches: 3. Germline assignment: CDR1 SGHTA and CDR2 FQGNSA. CDR3 loop: CASRDRATKNIQYF. The CDR3 DNA reads TGTGCCAGCAGGGACAGGGCTACCAAAAACATTCAGTACTTC.

V and J are TRBV5-1 and TRBJ2-3, with 11 positions matching TRBD2. With 2 bases clipped from V and 3 bases from J, the junction kept 2 bases outside the gene matches. CDR3 length equals 15 residues. Germline V gives CDR1 SGHRS, CDR2 YFSETQ. In DNA, the CDR3 is TGCGCCAGCAGCTTCACTAGCGGGAGAACAGATACGCAGTATTTT. As protein: CASSFTSGRTDTQYF.

This chain connects TRBV5-6 to TRBJ2-2; 10 bases match TRBD1. Germline V gene lookup returns CDR1 SGHDT and CDR2 YYEEEE. Trimming removed 6 bases from V and 7 bases from J; junction bases left unmatched: 6. This CDR3 has 14 residues. CDR3 sequence reads: CASIRQGADGELFF. The CDR3 DNA follows: TGTGCCAGCATAAGACAGGGGGCTGACGGGGAGCTGTTTTTT.

The V call is TRBV7-2, the J call TRBJ2-5; D unresolved. The ends were cut back, 5 bases at V and 2 bases at J, with 6 bases in the middle. The CDR3 runs 12 residues. Germline V gene lookup returns CDR1 SGHTA and CDR2 FQGNSA. CDR3 DNA: TGTGCCAGCAGCCAGACTCAAGAGACCCAGTACTTC. Translation: CASSQTQETQYF. The variable domain in full, completed from reference TRBV7-2 and TRBJ2-5, reads GAGVSQSPSNKVTEKGKDVELRCDPISGHTALYWYRQSLGQGLEFLIYFQGNSAPDKSGLPSDRFSAERTGGSVSTLTIQRTQQEDSAVYLCASSQTQETQYFGPGTRLLVL.

The rearrangement uses TRBV5-1 and TRBJ1-5; no clear D gene. V was cut by 0 bases and J by 3 bases, with 10 bases left in between. The CDR3 is made up of 15 amino acids. The germline CDR1 and CDR2 sequences are SGHRS and YFSETQ. DNA of the CDR3: TGCGCCAGCAGCTTGGAGGGATCCGTCAATCAGCCCCAGCATTTT. It yields the protein CASSLEGSVNQPQHF.

The V call is TRBV6-6, the J call TRBJ2-2; D ambiguous. Trimming shortened V by 0 bases and J by 7 bases, and 6 bases separated the two germline ends. The CDR3 has 13 amino acids. CDR1 and CDR2 from the germline V gene are MNHNY and SVGAGI (reference sequence). CDR3 amino acids: CASSYSLGGELFF. The CDR3 DNA sequence: TGTGCCAGCAGTTACTCGCTTGGCGGGGAGCTGTTTTTT.

CDR3 bases: TGTGCCAGTAGTATAGGACAGGGTCCAGATACGCAGTATTTT. Protein product: CASSIGQGPDTQYF. This rearrangement joins TRBV19 to TRBJ2-3; 7 nucleotides align to TRBD1. V was pared by 1 base and J by 4 bases, with 2 bases of the junction left unmatched. This CDR3 is 14 amino acids long. Germline V gene data show CDR1 as LNHDA and CDR2 as SQIVND (reference sequence).

This clone showed up just once. The V and J genes are TRBV29-1 and TRBJ2-7; tentatively, D is TRBD1 (6 bases). The CDR3 has 12 residues. V was cut by 0 bases and J by 3 bases, with 6 bases left in between. The germline V gene has CDR1 SQVTM and CDR2 ANQGSEA. For the CDR3, the DNA is TGCAGCGTTGAAGAACAGGGCTACGAGCAGTACTTC. This codes for CSVEEQGYEQYF.